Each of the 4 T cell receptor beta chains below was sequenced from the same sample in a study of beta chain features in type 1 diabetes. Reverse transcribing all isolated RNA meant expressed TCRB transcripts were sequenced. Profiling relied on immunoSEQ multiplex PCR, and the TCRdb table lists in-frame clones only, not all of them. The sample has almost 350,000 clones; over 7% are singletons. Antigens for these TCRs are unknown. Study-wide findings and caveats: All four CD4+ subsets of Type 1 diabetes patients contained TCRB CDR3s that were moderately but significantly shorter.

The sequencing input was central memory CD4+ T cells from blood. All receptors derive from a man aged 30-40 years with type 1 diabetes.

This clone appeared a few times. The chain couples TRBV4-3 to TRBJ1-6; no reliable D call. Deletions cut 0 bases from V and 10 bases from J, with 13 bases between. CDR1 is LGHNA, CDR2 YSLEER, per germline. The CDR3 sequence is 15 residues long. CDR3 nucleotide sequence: TGCGCCAGCAGCCAAGACCTGTCGGCAGCATCACCCCTCCACTTT. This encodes CASSQDLSAASPLHF.

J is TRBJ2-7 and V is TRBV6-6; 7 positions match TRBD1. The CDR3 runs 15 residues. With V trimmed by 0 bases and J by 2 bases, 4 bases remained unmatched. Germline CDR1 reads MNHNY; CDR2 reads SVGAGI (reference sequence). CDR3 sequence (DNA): TGTGCCAGCAGTTACTCTCACAGGGGAACCTACGAGCAGTACTTC. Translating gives CASSYSHRGTYEQYF.

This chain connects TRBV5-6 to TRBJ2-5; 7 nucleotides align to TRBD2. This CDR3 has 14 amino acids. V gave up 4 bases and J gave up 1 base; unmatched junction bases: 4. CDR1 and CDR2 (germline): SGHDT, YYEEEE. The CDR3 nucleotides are TGTGCCAGCAGCGAGCGGGGCCTCCAAGAGACCCAGTACTTC. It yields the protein CASSERGLQETQYF.

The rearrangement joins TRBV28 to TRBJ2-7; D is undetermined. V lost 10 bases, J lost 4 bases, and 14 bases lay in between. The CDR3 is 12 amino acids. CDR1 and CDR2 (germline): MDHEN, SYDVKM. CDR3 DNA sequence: TGTGCCACCTCTGGGCAGCTATACGAGCAGTACTTC. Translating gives CATSGQLYEQYF.